The clone carrying this T cell receptor (beta chain) was detected ten times or more. Its specificity is not known. Germline V CDR1 and CDR2: SGDLS, YYNGEE. V lost 2 bases, J lost 4 bases, and 15 bases lay in between. This CDR3 has 16 residues. With molecular barcodes, quantitative 5'-RACE was used to make the TCR beta libraries. Using its own MiXCR run on the 5' RACE reads, TCRdb lists one record per CDR3 protein. The data contain about 25,000 distinct CDR3 sequences, about 2.5% of them singletons. The data derive from a study of CD8 T cells in ankylosing spondylitis. Study observations and caveats: For ankylosing spondylitis blood, a TCR beta motif of fewer than 10 highly homologous variants appeared characteristic. Clones tied to disease were said to be significantly enriched in matched ankylosing spondylitis synovial fluid.

The sequencing sample was made of blood, either unsorted or a sorted T cell fraction (not recorded which). This rearrangement joins TRBV9 to TRBJ2-2; a possible D gene is TRBD2 (6 bases). The sequence was collected from a female donor with ankylosing spondylitis or in good health (not recorded which). CDR3 nucleotides: TGTGCCAGCAGCGTTACTGGACTACCGGGCACCGGGGAGCTGTTTTTT. This codes for CASSVTGLPGTGELFF.